This note documents a single TCR beta chain sequence. TCRdb's table, derived via immunoSEQ multiplex PCR, lists solely in-frame clones and lacks some. Among some 14,000 clones listed, more than 70% were seen once. This specimen comes from a study of technical replicates of blood from a handful of donors. V was shortened by 7 bases and J by 6 bases, with 16 bases between the two germline ends. Germline assignment: CDR1 MDHEN and CDR2 SYDVKM. This CDR3 has 14 residues. Sequencing input: PBMCs. This chain links TRBV28 with TRBJ1-5, with TRBD1 as a possible D gene (6 bases). This receptor was obtained from a human donor in good health. The CDR3 sequence is CASKAGFRGQPQHF. CDR3 coding DNA: TGTGCCAGCAAGGCGGGCTTCAGGGGTCAGCCCCAGCATTTT. The full variable domain, rest sourced from reference TRBV28 and TRBJ1-5, is DVKVTQSSRYLVKRTGEKVFLECVQDMDHENMFWYRQDPGLGLRLIYFSYDVKMKEKGDIPEGYSVSREKKERFSLILESASTNQTSMYLCASKAGFRGQPQHFGDGTRLSIL.